The TCR beta chain described here comes from a study of shared clonotypes between healthy human individuals. On the study more broadly: There were three CD4 naive, three CD4 memory, two CD8 naive and one CD8 memory plates per donor. Study observations and caveats: When compared with the clonotypes that were shared by all four sorted-subset donors, the non-shared clonotypes turned out to have lower generation probabilities.

This clone has only a few counts. Its antigen remains unidentified. Here immunoSEQ multiplex PCR was the method, and the copy in TCRdb shows in-frame clones only, minus some. In the table there are about 980,000 clones, around three quarters of which are singletons. With 0 bases clipped from V and 5 bases from J, the junction kept 4 bases outside the gene matches. From germline, CDR1 is SGHDT and CDR2 YYEEEE. CDR3 length: 15 residues. This rearrangement joins TRBV5-6 to TRBJ2-5; 10 bases map to TRBD1. The receptor's source is a man in his late teens or twenties in good health. The sample comprised memory CD4+ T cells sorted from blood. Documented subset: CD45RA-negative fraction. DNA of the CDR3: TGTGCCAGCAGCTTGGGGACAGGGGGACGGGAGACCCAGTACTTC. It codes for CASSLGTGGRETQYF.